This TCR beta chain is drawn from a study of metastatic and nonmetastatic thyroid tumors. Study overall: Repertoire comparison spanned blood and tumor or nodule tissue of malignant and benign thyroid patients. Study-wide results and caveats: When malignant thyroid tumors were compared with benign nodules, TCR beta diversity was reportedly significantly higher in the malignant tumors. This held in both blood and tumor samples.

The sample holds a few counts of this clone. The antigen remains undetermined. A much larger clone lies a single base off, so this may be a read error. All patients were treatment-naive before thyroid surgery. Original methodology: CDR3 was compared across clinicopathological groups, and the resulting differences were used to build a distant-metastasis classifier for papillary thyroid cancer. TCRdb re-analyzed the PCR reads through MiXCR. The V and J calls here are based on TCRdb, not the publication. The table includes approximately 31,000 clones, 15% to 20% detected once. CDR1 and CDR2 (germline): SGHRS, YFSETQ. The V and J ends lost 4 bases and 4 bases respectively, with 14 bases between them. The CDR3 extends over 14 amino acids.

J is TRBJ1-1 and V is TRBV5-1; D possibly corresponds to TRBD1 (6 bases). The material sequenced was blood. This TCR came from a female donor with papillary thyroid cancer or a benign thyroid nodule (not recorded which). Some clones in this sample may be carry-over from other donors' samples. The CDR3 here is CASSPSGESTEAFF. The CDR3, as DNA: TGCGCCAGCAGCCCATCAGGGGAGAGCACTGAAGCTTTCTTT.